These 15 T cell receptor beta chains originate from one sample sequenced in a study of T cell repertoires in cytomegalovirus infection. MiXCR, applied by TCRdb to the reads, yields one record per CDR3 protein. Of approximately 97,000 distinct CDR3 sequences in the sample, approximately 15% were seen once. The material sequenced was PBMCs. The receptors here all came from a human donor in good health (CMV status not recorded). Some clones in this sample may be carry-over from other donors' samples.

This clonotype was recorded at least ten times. The CDR3 nucleotides are TGTGCCAGCAGTTACCAAGGGAACTCTGGGGCCAACGTCCTGACTTTC. Its protein product is CASSYQGNSGANVLTF. V and J are TRBV6-2 or TRBV6-3 and TRBJ2-6; D ambiguous. V was trimmed by 2 bases and J by 0 bases, leaving 8 bases between them. Germline V gene lookup returns CDR1 MNHEY and CDR2 SVGEGT. This CDR3 is built from 16 residues.

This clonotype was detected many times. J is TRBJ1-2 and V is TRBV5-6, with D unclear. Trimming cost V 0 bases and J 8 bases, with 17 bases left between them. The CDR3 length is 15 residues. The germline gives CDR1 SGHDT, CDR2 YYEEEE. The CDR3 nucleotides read TGTGCCAGCAGCTTGGCCTTTACACGGGTGGAAGGCTACACCTTC. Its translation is CASSLAFTRVEGYTF.

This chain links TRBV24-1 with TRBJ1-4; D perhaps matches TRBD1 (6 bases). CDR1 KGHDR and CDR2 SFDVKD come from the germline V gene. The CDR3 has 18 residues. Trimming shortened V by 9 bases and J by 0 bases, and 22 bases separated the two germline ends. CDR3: CATPPADRRPSTNEKLFF. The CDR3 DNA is TGTGCCACCCCCCCCGCCGACAGGAGACCATCAACTAATGAAAAACTGTTTTTT.

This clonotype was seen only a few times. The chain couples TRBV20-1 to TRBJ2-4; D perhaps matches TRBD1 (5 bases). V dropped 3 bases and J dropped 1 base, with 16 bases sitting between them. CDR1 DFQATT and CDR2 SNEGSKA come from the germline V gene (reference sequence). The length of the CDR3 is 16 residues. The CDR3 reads CSASRDSSLAKNIQYF. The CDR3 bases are TGCAGTGCTAGCCGAGACAGTTCACTGGCCAAAAACATTCAGTACTTC.

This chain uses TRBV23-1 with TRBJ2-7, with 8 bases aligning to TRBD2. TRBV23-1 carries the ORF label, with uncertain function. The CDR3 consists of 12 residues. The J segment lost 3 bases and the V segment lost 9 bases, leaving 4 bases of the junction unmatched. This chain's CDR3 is CASPGGVYEQYF. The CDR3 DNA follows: TGCGCCAGTCCCGGGGGGGTCTACGAGCAGTACTTC.

The CDR3 DNA reads as TGTGCTAGTGGTCCAGTTGGGGGTCTGGAGCAGTACTTC. Translated, it gives CASGPVGGLEQYF. The V and J genes are TRBV12-5 and TRBJ2-7; D is tentatively TRBD1 or TRBD2 (5 bases each). V lost 5 bases and J lost 7, with 15 bases in between. The CDR3 contains 13 residues. Germline V gives CDR1 LGHNT, CDR2 FRNRAP.

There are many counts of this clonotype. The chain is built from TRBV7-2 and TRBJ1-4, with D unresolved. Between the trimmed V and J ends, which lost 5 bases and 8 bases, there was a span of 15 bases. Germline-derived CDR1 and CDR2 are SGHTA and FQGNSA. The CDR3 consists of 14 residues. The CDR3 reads CASSTRRGEEKLFF. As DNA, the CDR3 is TGTGCCAGCAGCACACGACGGGGAGAGGAAAAACTGTTTTTT.

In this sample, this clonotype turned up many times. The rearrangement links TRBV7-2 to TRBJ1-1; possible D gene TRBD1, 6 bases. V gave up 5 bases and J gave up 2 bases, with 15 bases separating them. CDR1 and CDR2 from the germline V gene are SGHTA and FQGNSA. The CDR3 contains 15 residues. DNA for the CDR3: TGTGCCAGCAGCCCTAATACAGGGTTCAACACTGAAGCTTTCTTT. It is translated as CASSPNTGFNTEAFF.

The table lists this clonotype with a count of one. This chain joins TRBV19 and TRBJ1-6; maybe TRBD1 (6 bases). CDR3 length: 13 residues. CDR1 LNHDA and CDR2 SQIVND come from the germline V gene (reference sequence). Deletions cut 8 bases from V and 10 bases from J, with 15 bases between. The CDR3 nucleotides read TGTGCCAGTTACCTAGGGGGGTCATCACCCCTCCACTTT. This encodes CASYLGGSSPLHF.

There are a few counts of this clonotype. CDR3 amino acids: CANLCQPQTEMEEKLFF. The CDR3 bases are TGTGCCAACTTATGCCAGCCTCAGACAGAGATGGAGGAAAAACTGTTTTTT. The chain is built from TRBV28 and TRBJ1-4; D possibly corresponds to TRBD1 (5 bases). V dropped 10 bases and J dropped 8 bases, with 29 bases sitting between them. The CDR3 is 17 amino acids. Germline V CDR1 and CDR2: MDHEN, SYDVKM.

CDR3 loop: CASSKDQALFNYGYTF. CDR3 nucleotide sequence: TGTGCCAGCAGTAAGGACCAGGCCCTATTTAACTATGGCTACACCTTC. V is TRBV6-5 and J is TRBJ1-2; D uncertain. The germline V gene has CDR1 MNHEY and CDR2 SVGAGI. The V end was cut by 5 bases, the J end by 1 base, with 17 bases between. The CDR3 runs 16 residues.

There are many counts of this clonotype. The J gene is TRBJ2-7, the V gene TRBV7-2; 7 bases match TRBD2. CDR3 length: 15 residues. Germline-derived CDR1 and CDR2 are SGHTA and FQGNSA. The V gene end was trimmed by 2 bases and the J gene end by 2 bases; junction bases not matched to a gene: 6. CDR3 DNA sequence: TGTGCCAGCAGCTTACGACTAGCTATAACCTACGAGCAGTACTTC. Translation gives CASSLRLAITYEQYF.

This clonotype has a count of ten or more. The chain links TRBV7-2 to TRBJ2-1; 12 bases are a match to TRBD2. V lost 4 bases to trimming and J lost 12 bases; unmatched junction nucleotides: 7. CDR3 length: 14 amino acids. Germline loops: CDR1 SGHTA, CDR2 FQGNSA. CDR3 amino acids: CASSSPSGGAVQFF. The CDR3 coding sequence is TGTGCCAGCAGCTCCCCTAGCGGGGGGGCCGTGCAGTTCTTC.

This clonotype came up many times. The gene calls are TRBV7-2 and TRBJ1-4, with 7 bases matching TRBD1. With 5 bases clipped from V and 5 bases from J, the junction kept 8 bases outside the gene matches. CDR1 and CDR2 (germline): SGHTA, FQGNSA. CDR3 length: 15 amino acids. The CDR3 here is CASSHWTGENEKLFF. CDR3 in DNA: TGTGCCAGCAGCCATTGGACAGGAGAAAATGAAAAACTGTTTTTT.

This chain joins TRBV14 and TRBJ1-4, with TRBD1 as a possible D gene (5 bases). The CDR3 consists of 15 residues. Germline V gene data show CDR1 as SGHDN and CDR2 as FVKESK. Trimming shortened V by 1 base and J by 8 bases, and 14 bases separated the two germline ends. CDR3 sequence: CASSQVGAKTEKLFF. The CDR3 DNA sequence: TGTGCCAGCAGCCAAGTTGGGGCGAAGACGGAAAAACTGTTTTTT. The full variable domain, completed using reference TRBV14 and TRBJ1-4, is EAGVTQFPSHSVIEKGQTVTLRCDPISGHDNLYWYRRVMGKEIKFLLHFVKESKQDESGMPNNRFLAERTGGTYSTLKVQPAELEDSGVYFCASSQVGAKTEKLFFGSGTQLSVL.